This T cell receptor beta chain was obtained from a study of blood T cell repertoires in COVID-19. Background on the study: Donors in the United States, Italy and Spain gave samples during acute or convalescent COVID-19.

V lost 1 base, J lost 0 bases, and 4 bases lay in between. Germline V gene data show CDR1 as SGDLS and CDR2 as YYNGEE. This CDR3 contains 13 residues. Source study methods: For nucleated cells, counts were estimated from reference gene primer amplification. Produced via immunoSEQ multiplex PCR; TCRdb's table is partial and in-frame only. V, J and clone size were drawn from that table, and D and trimming were deduced from the DNA. The sample shows about 140,000 clones, approximately 79% of them seen only once. As to this clone: Other DNA sequences from this sample encode an identical CDR3 as well.

This sequence was found in a man aged 60 to 69 with acute or convalescent COVID-19. The chain joins TRBV9 to TRBJ1-1; D is uncertain. The sample was peripheral blood. The CDR3 here is CASSVQMNTEAFF. In DNA, the CDR3 is TGTGCCAGCAGCGTACAGATGAACACTGAAGCTTTCTTT. Full variable domain (outside the CDR3, taken from reference TRBV9 and TRBJ1-1): DSGVTQTPKHLITATGQRVTLRCSPRSGDLSVYWYQQSLDQGLQFLIQYYNGEERAKGNILERFSAQQFPDLHSELNLSSLELGDSALYFCASSVQMNTEAFFGQGTRLTVV.